The present entry profiles one T cell receptor beta chain with its context. Its antigen remains unknown. The CDR3 sequence is 14 residues long. V was pared by 4 bases and J by 6 bases, with 4 bases of the junction left unmatched. Germline V gene sequence: CDR1 MNHEY, CDR2 SMNVEV (reference sequence). The sample comes from a study of cytomegalovirus exposure and HLA in healthy donors. Study results and limitations: Reportedly, diagnosis of cytomegalovirus status by the classifier showed high specificity and sensitivity. Further analysis, carried out later, found HLA-associated TCR beta chains more clonally expanded than equally common other chains. In vitro checks showed that a few CMV-associated chains really do target CMV antigens. Most TCRs appeared rarely, but some public TCRs recurred in many donors.

The PCR contained 60 Vbeta and 13 Jbeta primers. Using immunoSEQ multiplex PCR, the repertoire was profiled, and TCRdb retains in-frame clones only, with some absent. Of about 190,000 clones in the sample, over 70% were seen once. The J gene is TRBJ1-5, the V gene TRBV27, with TRBD1 matching over 9 bases. This clonotype was obtained from a middle-aged man in good health and CMV-seropositive. Sequencing used PBMCs. The CDR3 loop reads CASSWGQGVQPQHF. CDR3 nucleotide sequence: TGTGCCAGCAGTTGGGGACAGGGCGTTCAGCCCCAGCATTTT.